The clone carrying this T cell receptor (beta chain) was observed once. The antigen remains undetermined. MiXCR was run by TCRdb on the reads, yielding one entry per CDR3 protein. The sample yields 550,000 to 850,000 distinct CDR3 sequences, around a third seen once. The CDR3 has 12 amino acids. Germline V gives CDR1 DFQATT, CDR2 SNEGSKA (reference sequence). V was cut by 6 bases and J by 8 bases, with 13 bases left in between. This sample stems from a study of T cell repertoires in cytomegalovirus infection. The overall study: The public TCR beta signatures pointed to both CMV infection and matching HLA type.

Study results and caveats: HLA-C-restricted TCR beta clonotypes specific for CMV led the ex vivo response.

The source is a human donor in good health (CMV status not recorded). Some clones in this sample may be carry-over from other donors' samples. The sequencing here drew on cultured PBMCs, taken from culture after CMV antigen stimulation. The V gene is TRBV20-1, the J gene TRBJ2-2; D not resolved. CDR3 DNA: TGCAGTGCAGCTAGACTGGTGGGGGAGCTGTTTTTT. This sequence encodes CSAARLVGELFF.